The next 2 T cell receptor beta chains were all read from a single sample in a study of T cell responses to AZD1222 COVID-19 vaccine. Clones were read by immunoSEQ multiplex PCR, and TCRdb kept only the in-frame ones, dropping some. The top ten clones hold roughly 1.3% of a sample with some 120,000 clones, roughly 91% of them seen once. The input for sequencing was peripheral blood, taken on day 0 of AZD1222 vaccination. The receptors stem from an adult in good health.

The V and J genes are TRBV4-3 and TRBJ2-5; the match to TRBD2 covers 8 bases. The germline CDR1 and CDR2 sequences are LGHNA and YSLEER. J lost 6 bases, V lost 0 bases, and 9 bases had no gene match. This CDR3 contains 16 residues. The CDR3 sequence is CASSQEYSGGGKTQYF. In nucleotides, the CDR3 is TGCGCCAGCAGCCAAGAGTACAGCGGGGGAGGAAAGACCCAGTACTTC.

In this sample, this clone turned up once. The rearrangement links TRBV6-5 to TRBJ2-3; D call uncertain. Germline values: CDR1 MNHEY, CDR2 SVGAGI. V dropped 5 bases and J dropped 0 bases, with 9 bases sitting between them. The CDR3 is 14 residues long. Written as DNA, the CDR3 is TGTGCCAGCAGTCCTTACTATAGCACAGATACGCAGTATTTT. It is translated as CASSPYYSTDTQYF.